This entry concerns a single T cell receptor (beta chain). As handled by the study authors: Reference gene primer amplification in the assay estimated nucleated cell counts. This table comes from immunoSEQ multiplex PCR, and its TCRdb copy is limited to in-frame clones, with some not included. V, J and clone size reflect that table, while D and trimming were determined from the DNA. This table has approximately 290,000 clones, about 89% appearing once. The record originates from a study of blood T cell repertoires in COVID-19. Seattle patient enrollment occurred during active infection, with longitudinal follow-up thereafter. The TCR sequence derives from a woman aged 30 to 39 with COVID-19, enrolled during active disease. The specimen sequenced was peripheral blood.

The CDR3 is CAWSDGVTNEKLFF. CDR3 DNA: TGTGCCTGGAGTGACGGGGTAACTAATGAAAAACTGTTTTTT. V gene TRBV30 combines with J gene TRBJ1-4; D is unclear. Trimming removed 1 base at V and 1 base at J, with 7 bases between. The germline V gene encodes CDR1 GTSNPN and CDR2 SVGIG (reference sequence). The CDR3 has 14 amino acids. Filled out from reference TRBV30 and TRBJ1-4, the complete variable domain reads SQTIHQWPATLVQPVGSPLSLECTVEGTSNPNLYWYRQAAGRGLQLLFYSVGIGQISSEVPQNLSASRPQDRQFILSSKKLLLSDSGFYLCAWSDGVTNEKLFFGSGTQLSVL.